This T cell receptor (beta chain) was identified during a study of cytomegalovirus exposure and HLA in healthy donors. Study outcomes and limitations: TRBV6-2, TRBV6-3 and other indistinguishable V segments were excluded. In a later analysis, a missense DCLRE1C variant was linked to TCR beta V- and J-gene trimming.

The study sampled nominally healthy donors, though unrecorded immune exposures were likely. Trimming removed 8 bases at V and 2 bases at J, with 11 bases between. The CDR3 contains 13 residues. Germline V lookup: CDR1 SNHLY, CDR2 FYNNEI. A word on this clone: What it binds is unknown.

The primer mix had 60 Vbeta and 13 Jbeta primers. Repertoires were generated with immunoSEQ multiplex PCR, while TCRdb's copy carries only in-frame clones and drops some. This table has roughly 86,000 clones, around three fifths appearing once. The source is a woman aged 45 to 65 in good health and CMV-seropositive. What was sequenced was PBMCs. The V and J genes are TRBV2 and TRBJ2-3; D not resolved. The CDR3 nucleotides are TGTGCCAGCTCCTTTGAGTACACAGATACGCAGTATTTT. Encoded protein: CASSFEYTDTQYF.